The 10 T cell receptor beta chains below were found in one sample sequenced in a study of T cells in localized non-small cell lung cancer. Method: immunoSEQ multiplex PCR; TCRdb's copy keeps in-frame clones and lacks some. The sample holds roughly 2,500 clones, less than 35% seen once. Sequenced here: normal lung tissue next to the tumor, sampled before any cancer treatment. Receptor source: a man aged 40-75 years with stage I lung adenocarcinoma.

This clone was seen a few times. J is TRBJ1-5 and V is TRBV19; TRBD1 matches at 12 bases. J gave up 3 bases and V 5 bases, and 2 bases lay outside the gene matches. CDR1 LNHDA and CDR2 SQIVND come from the germline V gene (reference sequence). The CDR3 is made up of 15 amino acids. CDR3 sequence: CASSWDRGPNQPQHF. Written as DNA, the CDR3 is TGTGCCAGTAGTTGGGACAGGGGGCCCAATCAGCCCCAGCATTTT.

The chain uses TRBV18 and TRBJ2-2; tentative D call: TRBD1 (5 bases). The CDR3 has 14 amino acids. CDR1 and CDR2 from the germline V gene are KGHSH and LQKENI. The V and J ends lost 3 bases and 8 bases respectively, with 13 bases between them. This chain's CDR3 is CASSPTALRGELFF. The CDR3 coding sequence is TGTGCCAGCTCACCGACAGCCCTCAGAGGGGAGCTGTTTTTT. Variable domain in full (rest from reference TRBV18 and TRBJ2-2): NAGVMQNPRHLVRRRGQEARLRCSPMKGHSHVYWYRQLPEEGLKFMVYLQKENIIDESGMPKERFSAEFPKEGPSILRIQQVVRGDSAAYFCASSPTALRGELFFGEGSRLTVL.

This clone has more than one count but fewer than ten. J is TRBJ1-1 and V is TRBV19, with 7 bases matching TRBD1. Germline assignment: CDR1 LNHDA and CDR2 SQIVND (reference sequence). The V segment lost 3 bases and the J segment 4 bases; nucleotides outside the gene matches: 5. This CDR3 has 14 residues. This CDR3 reads CASSMEGASTEAFF. DNA for the CDR3: TGTGCCAGTAGTATGGAGGGGGCCAGCACTGAAGCTTTCTTT.

The chain employs TRBV18 and TRBJ2-3; D is perhaps TRBD1 (6 bases). V was trimmed by 5 bases and J by 2 bases, leaving 20 bases between them. The germline V gene has CDR1 KGHSH and CDR2 LQKENI. CDR3 length equals 17 residues. CDR3 coding DNA: TGTGCCAGCTCAAGATATTCAGGGGCCGTTGACACAGATACGCAGTATTTT. Its protein product is CASSRYSGAVDTDTQYF.

In its sample, this clone is medium-sized. V usage is TRBV11-3 and J usage is TRBJ2-1; 8 bases agree with TRBD1. The CDR3 is 15 amino acids. Germline trimming cut 5 bases from V and 13 bases from J; bases unmatched to any gene: 16. Germline V gene sequence: CDR1 SGHNT, CDR2 YENEEA. The DNA of the CDR3 is TGTGCCAGCAGCCCGCCCATGATGACAGGGGCTTTACAGTTCTTC. It encodes CASSPPMMTGALQFF.

This clone has only a few counts. V is TRBV6-8 and J is TRBJ2-3, with D possibly being TRBD2 (6 bases). The V and J ends lost 2 bases and 4 bases respectively, with 10 bases between them. The CDR3 is 14 amino acids. Germline V gene lookup returns CDR1 MNHGY and CDR2 SAAAGT. CDR3 sequence: CASSYLGSPDTQYF. CDR3 bases: TGTGCCAGCAGTTACCTCGGGAGCCCAGATACGCAGTATTTT.

The chain has TRBV19 and TRBJ1-2; the D gene is possibly TRBD1 (5 bases). Between the trimmed V and J ends, which lost 4 bases and 5 bases, there was a span of 11 bases. The CDR3 runs to 13 residues. The germline V gene has CDR1 LNHDA and CDR2 SQIVND (reference sequence). This chain's CDR3 is CASSTPTAYGYTF. As DNA, the CDR3 is TGTGCCAGTAGTACCCCGACAGCTTATGGCTACACCTTC.

The genes are TRBV6-8 and TRBJ2-7; D is possibly TRBD2 (5 bases). Between the trimmed V and J ends, which lost 8 bases and 2 bases, there was a span of 13 bases. Germline CDR1 reads MNHGY; CDR2 reads SAAAGT. The CDR3 sequence is 13 residues long. CDR3 coding DNA: TGTGCCAGCCTTAGGACTCGGCCCTACGAGCAGTACTTC. The encoded protein is CASLRTRPYEQYF.

In its sample, this clone was seen a few times. The chain uses TRBV4-1 and TRBJ1-1; D possibly corresponds to TRBD1 (6 bases). This CDR3 comprises 15 residues. Between the trimmed V and J ends, which lost 2 bases and 1 base, there was a span of 11 bases. The germline gives CDR1 MGHRA, CDR2 YSYEKL. The CDR3 nucleotides read TGCGCCAGCAGCCAAAACAGGGTATGGAACACTGAAGCTTTCTTT. It translates to CASSQNRVWNTEAFF.

The V gene is TRBV30, the J gene TRBJ2-6; perhaps D is TRBD1 or TRBD2 (6 bases each). V dropped 3 bases and J dropped 4 bases, with 16 bases sitting between them. Germline V gene data show CDR1 as GTSNPN and CDR2 as SVGIG (reference sequence). The CDR3 sequence is 16 residues long. CDR3 residues: CAWRTEWGAGANVLTF. For the CDR3, the DNA is TGTGCCTGGAGGACGGAGTGGGGGGCCGGGGCCAACGTCCTGACTTTC.